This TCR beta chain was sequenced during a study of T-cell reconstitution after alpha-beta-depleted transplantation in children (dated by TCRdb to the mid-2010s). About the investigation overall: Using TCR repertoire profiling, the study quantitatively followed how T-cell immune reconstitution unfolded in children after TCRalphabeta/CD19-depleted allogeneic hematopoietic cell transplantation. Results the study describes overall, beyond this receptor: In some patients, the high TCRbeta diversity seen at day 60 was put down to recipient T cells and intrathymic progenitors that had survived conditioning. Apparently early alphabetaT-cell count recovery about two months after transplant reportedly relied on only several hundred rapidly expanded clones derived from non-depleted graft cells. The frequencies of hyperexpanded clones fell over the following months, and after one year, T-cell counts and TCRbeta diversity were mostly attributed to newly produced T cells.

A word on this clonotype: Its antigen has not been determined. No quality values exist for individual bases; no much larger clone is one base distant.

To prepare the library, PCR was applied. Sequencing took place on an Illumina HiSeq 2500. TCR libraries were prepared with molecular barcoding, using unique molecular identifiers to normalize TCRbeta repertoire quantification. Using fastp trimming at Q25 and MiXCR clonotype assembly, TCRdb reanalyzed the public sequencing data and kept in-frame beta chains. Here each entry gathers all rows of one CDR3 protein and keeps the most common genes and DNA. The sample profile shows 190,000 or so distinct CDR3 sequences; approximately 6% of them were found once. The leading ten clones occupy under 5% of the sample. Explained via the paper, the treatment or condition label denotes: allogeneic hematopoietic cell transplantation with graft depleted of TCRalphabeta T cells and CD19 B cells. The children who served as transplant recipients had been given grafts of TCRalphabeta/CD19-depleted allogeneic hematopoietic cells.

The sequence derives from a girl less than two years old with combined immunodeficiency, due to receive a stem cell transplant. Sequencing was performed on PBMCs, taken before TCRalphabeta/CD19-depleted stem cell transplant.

The nucleotides are TGTGCCAGCAGCGCCGGACTAGCGCTAAGCTCCTACAATGAGCAGTTCTTC. It is translated as CASSAGLALSSYNEQFF. The chain employs TRBV7-7 and TRBJ2-1; 9 bases in the middle match TRBD2. The CDR3 covers 17 residues, taking in both the cysteine and the phenylalanine. Only the CDR3 DNA stays, 51 bases, in frame from base 1. CDR1 and CDR2, looked up from the germline V gene (reference sequence), are SSHAT and FNYEAQ. From V the trimming removes 5 bases and from J it removes 0 bases, while the gene matches leave 8 bases of the junction unaccounted for.